A selection of T cell receptor beta chains follows, all from one sample in a study of Ad26.COV2.S vaccination and SARS-CoV-2 variants. Clones were read by immunoSEQ multiplex PCR, and TCRdb kept only the in-frame ones, dropping some. The repertoire consists of some 320,000 clones, with over 80% occurring once and the leading ten covering 2% to 2.5%. This sample comprised peripheral blood, obtained in a trial of Ad26.COV2.S vaccine versus placebo. These receptors were collected from a person aged 18-65 years who received the Ad26.COV2.S COVID-19 vaccine or a placebo. Each CDR3 is given without its conserved first and last residue. The D gene is left open where the match is weak. The listing skips clone size in some rows; elsewhere it reads once, few, many or a size class.

.,TRBV2,.,12,TRBJ1-4,ASSEGQVNEKLF
.,TRBV3-1/TRBV3-2,.,14,TRBJ2-3,ASSQAQRKPTDTQY
.,TRBV6-1,.,13,TRBJ1-2,ASSEFAVMRYGYT
.,TRBV4-1,.,16,TRBJ2-7,ASSQDLTAWRDSYEQY
TRBD1,TRBV29-1,.,11,TRBJ1-1,SVGTGGRTEAF
.,TRBV7-3,once,13,TRBJ1-6,ASSLSQGVNSPLH
TRBD2,TRBV28,.,16,TRBJ2-3,ASSLRLDSGGAADTQY
.,TRBV5-6,.,15,TRBJ1-6,ASSLNWGPGQSSPLH
.,TRBV24-1,.,11,TRBJ2-7,ATSDSHLGEQY
TRBD2,TRBV2,.,13,TRBJ2-5,ASSDRAGVRETQY
TRBD1,TRBV3-1/TRBV3-2,.,12,TRBJ2-3,ASSTRQGSDTQY
.,TRBV2,.,15,TRBJ1-6,ASSEALRMRYNSPLH
.,TRBV7-8,.,12,TRBJ1-6,ASSDSSYNSPLH
.,TRBV19,.,12,TRBJ1-4,ASTSRDKYEKLF
.,TRBV5-4,.,14,TRBJ1-1,ASSLGGANGLTEAF
.,TRBV12-3/TRBV12-4,.,10,TRBJ2-5,ASSLRVRTQY
.,TRBV28,.,12,TRBJ1-2,ASTEGGWDYGYT
TRBD2,TRBV11-2,.,16,TRBJ2-1,ASSLLRSGEILYNEQF
TRBD1,TRBV5-6,.,12,TRBJ1-1,ASSFDRGLTEAF
.,TRBV28,few,9,TRBJ1-3,ASNTGNTIY
.,TRBV5-1,.,10,TRBJ2-7,ASSFGEYEQY
.,TRBV7-6,.,12,TRBJ2-7,ASSIAGTVVEQY
.,TRBV11-3,.,17,TRBJ2-7,ASSLERWGNPGHLYEQY
.,TRBV7-3,.,12,TRBJ2-3,ASSPGTLTDTQY
.,TRBV28,.,13,TRBJ1-6,ASRPMRVVDSPLH
TRBD2,TRBV5-1,.,12,TRBJ2-7,ASSLEAGVYEQY
.,TRBV5-1,few,14,TRBJ2-1,ASSQPLKTAYNEQF
TRBD1,TRBV24-1,.,15,TRBJ2-2,ATSDILGGVDTGELF
TRBD1,TRBV5-1,few,14,TRBJ2-7,ASSSSVSGTELEQY
.,TRBV20-1,.,9,TRBJ1-1,SASGPTEAF
.,TRBV20-1,.,8,TRBJ1-2,RHGGDGYT
.,TRBV28,.,13,TRBJ1-2,ASAHILTVYYGYT
.,TRBV3-1/TRBV3-2,once,13,TRBJ1-1,ASSQGAAHLTEAF
TRBD2,TRBV5-1,.,14,TRBJ2-3,ASSLDGRGGTDTQY
.,TRBV27,.,13,TRBJ2-3,ASSSAGYPPDTQY
.,TRBV15,.,11,TRBJ1-5,ATSRDRVQPQH
.,TRBV5-1,.,13,TRBJ2-2,ASSLVWGNTGELF
.,TRBV28,.,12,TRBJ1-1,ASRYQGRGTEAF
.,TRBV5-1,.,12,TRBJ1-5,ASSNQGGGQPQH
TRBD1,TRBV6-1,few,13,TRBJ1-4,ASSDDRGTSEKLF
.,TRBV7-2,.,9,TRBJ1-2,ASSLGMSYT
.,TRBV3-1/TRBV3-2,.,14,TRBJ2-4,ASSQQGYLAKNIQY
TRBD1,TRBV2,once,15,TRBJ1-5,ASSTELQTGVHQPQH
.,TRBV19,.,14,TRBJ1-2,ASSILGDLSNYGYT
TRBD1,TRBV7-3,.,13,TRBJ1-1,ASSTGTGGDTEAF
.,TRBV11-3,.,10,TRBJ2-1,ASSLVETEQF
.,TRBV7-9,.,13,TRBJ1-1,ASNPSWGTNTEAF
TRBD2,TRBV6-1,.,12,TRBJ2-7,ASSETSGGPKQY
.,TRBV28,.,14,TRBJ1-5,ASRLRASAGNQPQH
.,TRBV11-2,.,11,TRBJ2-7,ASSPQGAYEQY
TRBD1,TRBV2,.,12,TRBJ2-6,ASGDRAGANVLT
TRBD1,TRBV5-1,.,11,TRBJ2-7,ASSSNTGVEQY
TRBD2,TRBV14,.,15,TRBJ2-5,ASSPLRGGGTQETQY
TRBD1,TRBV6-1,.,14,TRBJ2-1,ASSGYRGSDYNEQF
.,TRBV19,few,14,TRBJ1-3,ASSNRRTGPGNTIY
.,TRBV6-5,once,13,TRBJ2-2,ASSGKPSNTGELF
.,TRBV9,few,16,TRBJ1-4,ASSVERVVRTANEKLF
TRBD2,TRBV28,.,13,TRBJ2-3,ASSLGGLNTDTQY
.,TRBV28,.,13,TRBJ1-6,ASRPRAFGRPPLH